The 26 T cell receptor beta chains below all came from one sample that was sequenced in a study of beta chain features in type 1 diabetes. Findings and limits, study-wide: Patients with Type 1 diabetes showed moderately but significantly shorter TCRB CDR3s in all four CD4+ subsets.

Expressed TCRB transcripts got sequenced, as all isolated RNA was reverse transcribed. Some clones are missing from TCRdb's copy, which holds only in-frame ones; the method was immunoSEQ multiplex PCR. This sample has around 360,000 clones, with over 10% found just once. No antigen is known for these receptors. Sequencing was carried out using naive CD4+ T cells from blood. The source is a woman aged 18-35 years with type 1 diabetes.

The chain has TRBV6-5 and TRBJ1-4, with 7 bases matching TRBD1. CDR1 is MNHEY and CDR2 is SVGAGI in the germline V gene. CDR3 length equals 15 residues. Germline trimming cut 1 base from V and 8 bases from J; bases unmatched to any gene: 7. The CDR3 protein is CASSYFTGVGEKLFF. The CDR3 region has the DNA TGTGCCAGCAGTTACTTCACAGGGGTCGGGGAAAAACTGTTTTTT.

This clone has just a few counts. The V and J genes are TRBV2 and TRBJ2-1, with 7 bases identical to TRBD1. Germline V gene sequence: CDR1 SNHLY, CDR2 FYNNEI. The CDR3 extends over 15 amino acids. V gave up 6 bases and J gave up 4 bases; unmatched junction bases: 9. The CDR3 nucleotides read TGTGCCAGCAGGGACAGGACTCTTGCTTACAATGAGCAGTTCTTC. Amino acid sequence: CASRDRTLAYNEQFF. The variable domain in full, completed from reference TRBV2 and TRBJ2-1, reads EPEVTQTPSHQVTQMGQEVILRCVPISNHLYFYWYRQILGQKVEFLVSFYNNEISEKSEIFDDQFSVERPDGSNFTLKIRSTKLEDSAMYFCASRDRTLAYNEQFFGPGTRLTVL.

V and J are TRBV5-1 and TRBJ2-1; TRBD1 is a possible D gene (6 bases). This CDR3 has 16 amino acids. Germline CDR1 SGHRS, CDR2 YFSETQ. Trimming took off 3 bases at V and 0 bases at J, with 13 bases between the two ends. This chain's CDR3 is CASSSGQSSSYNEQFF. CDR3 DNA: TGCGCCAGCAGCTCTGGACAGTCGAGCTCCTACAATGAGCAGTTCTTC.

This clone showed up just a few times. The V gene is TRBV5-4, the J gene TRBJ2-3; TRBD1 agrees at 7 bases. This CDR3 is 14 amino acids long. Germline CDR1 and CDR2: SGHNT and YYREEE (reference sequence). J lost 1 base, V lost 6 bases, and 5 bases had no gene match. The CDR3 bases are TGTGCCAGCATCGACAGGGTGGGCACAGATACGCAGTATTTT. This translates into CASIDRVGTDTQYF.

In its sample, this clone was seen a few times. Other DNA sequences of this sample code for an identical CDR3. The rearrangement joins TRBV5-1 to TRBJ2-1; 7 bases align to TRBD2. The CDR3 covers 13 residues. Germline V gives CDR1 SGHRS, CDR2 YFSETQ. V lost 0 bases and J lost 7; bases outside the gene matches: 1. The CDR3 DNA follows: TGCGCCAGCAGCTTGGGTAGCGGGAATGAGCAGTTCTTC. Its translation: CASSLGSGNEQFF.

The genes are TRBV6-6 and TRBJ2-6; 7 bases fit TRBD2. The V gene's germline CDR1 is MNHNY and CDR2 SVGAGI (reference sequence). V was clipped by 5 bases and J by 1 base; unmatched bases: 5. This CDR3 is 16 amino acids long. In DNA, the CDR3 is TGTGCCAGCAGTGGGAGGGGCCTTTCTGGGGCCAACGTCCTGACTTTC. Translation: CASSGRGLSGANVLTF.

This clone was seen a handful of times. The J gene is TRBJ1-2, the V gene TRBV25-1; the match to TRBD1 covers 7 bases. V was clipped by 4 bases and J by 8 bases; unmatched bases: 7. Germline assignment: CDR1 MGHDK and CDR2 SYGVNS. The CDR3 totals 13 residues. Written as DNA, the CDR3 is TGTGCCAGCAGTGTAGTCAGGGGGAACGGCTACACCTTC. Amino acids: CASSVVRGNGYTF.

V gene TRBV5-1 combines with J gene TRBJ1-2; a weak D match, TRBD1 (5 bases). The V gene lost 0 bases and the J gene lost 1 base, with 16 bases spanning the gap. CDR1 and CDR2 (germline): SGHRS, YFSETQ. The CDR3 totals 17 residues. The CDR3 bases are TGCGCCAGCAGCTTGGACGTGGGGCCCAGGGTTAACTATGGCTACACCTTC. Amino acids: CASSLDVGPRVNYGYTF.

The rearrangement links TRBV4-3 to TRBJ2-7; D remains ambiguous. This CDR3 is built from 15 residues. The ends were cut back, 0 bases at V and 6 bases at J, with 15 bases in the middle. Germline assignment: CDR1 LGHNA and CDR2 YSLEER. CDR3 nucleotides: TGCGCCAGCAGCCAAGATCGTGCGGTCTTTGGCGAGCAGTACTTC. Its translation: CASSQDRAVFGEQYF.

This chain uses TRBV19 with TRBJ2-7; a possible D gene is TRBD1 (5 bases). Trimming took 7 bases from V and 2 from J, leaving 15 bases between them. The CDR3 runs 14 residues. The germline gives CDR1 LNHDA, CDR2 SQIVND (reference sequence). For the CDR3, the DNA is TGTGCCAGTACGCCCTCGACAGCGACCTACGAGCAGTACTTC. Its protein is CASTPSTATYEQYF.

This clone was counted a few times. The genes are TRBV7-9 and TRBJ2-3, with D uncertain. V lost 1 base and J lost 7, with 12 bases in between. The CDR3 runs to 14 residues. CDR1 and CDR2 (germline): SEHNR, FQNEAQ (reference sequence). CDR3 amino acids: CASSLGHQAYTQYF. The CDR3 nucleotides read TGTGCCAGCAGCTTAGGTCACCAAGCATATACGCAGTATTTT.

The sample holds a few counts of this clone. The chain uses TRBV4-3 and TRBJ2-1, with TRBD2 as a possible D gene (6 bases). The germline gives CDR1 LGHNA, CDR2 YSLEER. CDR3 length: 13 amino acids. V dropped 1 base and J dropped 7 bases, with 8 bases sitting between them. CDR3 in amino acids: CASSQGEANEQFF. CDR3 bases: TGCGCCAGCAGCCAAGGGGAGGCTAATGAGCAGTTCTTC.

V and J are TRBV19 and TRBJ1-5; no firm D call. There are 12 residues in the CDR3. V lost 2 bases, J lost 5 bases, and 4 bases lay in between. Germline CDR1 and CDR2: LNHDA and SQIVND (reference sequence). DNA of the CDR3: TGTGCCAGTAGTATACGGTATCAGCCCCAGCATTTT. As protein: CASSIRYQPQHF.

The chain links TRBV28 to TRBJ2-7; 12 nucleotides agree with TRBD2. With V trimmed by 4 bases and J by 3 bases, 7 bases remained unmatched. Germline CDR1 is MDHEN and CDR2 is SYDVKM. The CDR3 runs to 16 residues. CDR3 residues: CASSSLGLAGSYEQYF. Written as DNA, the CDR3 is TGTGCCAGCAGTTCACTCGGACTAGCGGGGAGCTACGAGCAGTACTTC.

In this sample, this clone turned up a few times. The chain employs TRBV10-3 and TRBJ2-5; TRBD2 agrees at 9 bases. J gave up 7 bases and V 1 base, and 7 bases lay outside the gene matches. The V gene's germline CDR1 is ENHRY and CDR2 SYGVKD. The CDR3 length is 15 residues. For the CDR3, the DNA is TGTGCCATCAGTGAGTTGGTAGCGGGAGCGGTGACCCAGTACTTC. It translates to CAISELVAGAVTQYF.

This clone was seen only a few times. As DNA, the CDR3 is TGCGCCAGCAGCTTGGGGCCCCACGAGCAGTACTTC. The encoded protein is CASSLGPHEQYF. The chain uses TRBV5-1 and TRBJ2-7; no clear D gene. Per the germline V gene, CDR1 is SGHRS and CDR2 is YFSETQ. The CDR3 loop spans 12 amino acids. Trimming pared 0 bases from V and 5 bases from J, leaving 6 bases between.

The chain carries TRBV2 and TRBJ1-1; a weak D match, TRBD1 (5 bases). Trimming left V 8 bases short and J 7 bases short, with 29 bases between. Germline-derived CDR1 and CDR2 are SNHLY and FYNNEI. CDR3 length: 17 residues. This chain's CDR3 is CASQISPFGASFIEAFF. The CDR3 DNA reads TGTGCCAGCCAGATTTCCCCCTTTGGGGCGAGTTTCATTGAAGCTTTCTTT. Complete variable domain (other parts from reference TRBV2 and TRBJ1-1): EPEVTQTPSHQVTQMGQEVILRCVPISNHLYFYWYRQILGQKVEFLVSFYNNEISEKSEIFDDQFSVERPDGSNFTLKIRSTKLEDSAMYFCASQISPFGASFIEAFFGQGTRLTVV.

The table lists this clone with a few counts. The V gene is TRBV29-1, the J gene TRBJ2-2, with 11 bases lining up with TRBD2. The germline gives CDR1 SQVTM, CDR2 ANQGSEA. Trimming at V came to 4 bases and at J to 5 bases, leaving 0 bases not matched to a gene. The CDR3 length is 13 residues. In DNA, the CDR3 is TGCAGCGTTGGGACTAGCGGGACCGGGGAGCTGTTTTTT. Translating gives CSVGTSGTGELFF.

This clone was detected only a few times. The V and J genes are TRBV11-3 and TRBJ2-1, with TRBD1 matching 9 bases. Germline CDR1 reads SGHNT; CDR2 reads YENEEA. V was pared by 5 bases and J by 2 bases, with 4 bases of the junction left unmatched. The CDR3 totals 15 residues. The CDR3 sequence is CASSARTGAYNEQFF. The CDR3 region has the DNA TGTGCCAGCAGCGCCCGGACAGGGGCCTACAATGAGCAGTTCTTC.

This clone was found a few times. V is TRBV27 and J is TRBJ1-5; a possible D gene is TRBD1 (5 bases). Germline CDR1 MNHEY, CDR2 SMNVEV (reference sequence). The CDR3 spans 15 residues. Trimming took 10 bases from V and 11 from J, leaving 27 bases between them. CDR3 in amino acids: CATRVEDGSRGAQHF. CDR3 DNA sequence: TGTGCCACCCGAGTTGAAGACGGGAGTAGGGGAGCCCAGCATTTT.

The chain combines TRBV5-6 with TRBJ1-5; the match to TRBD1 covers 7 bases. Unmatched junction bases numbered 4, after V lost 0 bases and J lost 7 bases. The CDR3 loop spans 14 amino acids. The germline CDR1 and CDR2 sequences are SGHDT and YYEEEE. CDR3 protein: CASSLGQGSQPQHF. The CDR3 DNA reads TGTGCCAGCAGCTTGGGACAGGGAAGCCAGCCCCAGCATTTT.

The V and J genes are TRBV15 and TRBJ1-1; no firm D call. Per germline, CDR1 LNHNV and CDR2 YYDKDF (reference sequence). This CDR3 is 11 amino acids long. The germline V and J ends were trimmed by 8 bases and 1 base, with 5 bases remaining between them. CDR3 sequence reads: CATLGNTEAFF. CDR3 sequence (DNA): TGTGCCACCCTAGGGAACACTGAAGCTTTCTTT.

This CDR3 is CASWSGAPYEQYF. The CDR3 bases are TGTGCCAGCTGGAGTGGTGCCCCCTACGAGCAGTACTTC. The rearrangement joins TRBV7-2 to TRBJ2-7; D ambiguous. Trimming removed 8 bases at V and 2 bases at J, with 13 bases between. CDR1 is SGHTA, CDR2 FQGNSA, per germline. This CDR3 contains 13 residues.

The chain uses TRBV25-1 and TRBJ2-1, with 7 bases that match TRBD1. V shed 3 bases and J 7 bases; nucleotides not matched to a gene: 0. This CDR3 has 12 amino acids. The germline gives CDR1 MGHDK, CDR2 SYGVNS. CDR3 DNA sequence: TGTGCCAGCAGTGAGGACAGGAATGAGCAGTTCTTC. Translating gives CASSEDRNEQFF.

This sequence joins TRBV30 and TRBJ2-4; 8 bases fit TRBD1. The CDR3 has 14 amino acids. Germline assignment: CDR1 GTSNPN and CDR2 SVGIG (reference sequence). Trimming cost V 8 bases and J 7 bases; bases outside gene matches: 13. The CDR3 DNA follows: TGTGCCGGGGGTAGGCGACAGGGGTGGAACATTCAGTACTTC. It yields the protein CAGGRRQGWNIQYF.

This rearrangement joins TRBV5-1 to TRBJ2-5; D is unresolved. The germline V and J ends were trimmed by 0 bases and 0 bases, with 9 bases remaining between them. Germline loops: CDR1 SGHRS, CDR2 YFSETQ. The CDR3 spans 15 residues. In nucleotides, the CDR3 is TGCGCCAGCAGCTTGGGGAGCAGCAACCAAGAGACCCAGTACTTC. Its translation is CASSLGSSNQETQYF.